Below, 8 T cell receptor beta chains from the same sample are listed, as sequenced in a study of control samples from healthy donors and cancer patients. Some clones are missing from TCRdb's copy, which holds only in-frame ones; the method was immunoSEQ multiplex PCR. The table lists more than 75,000 clones, 65% to 85% of them singletons. Sequenced sample: PBMCs. The receptors derive from a man between 70 and 80 years old with lung cancer.

The gene calls are TRBV10-1 and TRBJ2-3; no definite D call. Per germline, CDR1 WNHNN and CDR2 SYGVQD (reference sequence). The germline V and J ends were trimmed by 3 bases and 4 bases, with 17 bases remaining between them. The CDR3 is 16 amino acids. CDR3 sequence: CASSDSKSPPPDTQYF. The CDR3 DNA sequence: TGCGCCAGCAGTGACTCGAAGTCTCCGCCGCCAGATACGCAGTATTTT.

The rearrangement uses TRBV7-8 and TRBJ2-7; 8 bases align to TRBD1. V shed 5 bases, J shed 10 bases, and the junction held 13 bases outside the gene matches. Germline values: CDR1 SGHVS, CDR2 FQNEAQ. CDR3 size: 14 residues. Written as DNA, the CDR3 is TGTGCCAGCAGCCCGATGGACAGGGCCGCTAACCAGTACTTC. Its protein is CASSPMDRAANQYF.

The chain uses TRBV29-1 and TRBJ1-4; perhaps TRBD1 as D (5 bases). The CDR3 spans 13 residues. Trimming stripped 7 bases from V and 10 bases from J, with 19 bases between. Germline V gene sequence: CDR1 SQVTM, CDR2 ANQGSEA. Written as DNA, the CDR3 is TGCAGCGCTGTGGACACGGGGGTGGGAAAACTGTTTTTT. This gives the protein CSAVDTGVGKLFF.

This sequence joins TRBV2 and TRBJ1-2; 8 bases line up with TRBD1. Germline V gene sequence: CDR1 SNHLY, CDR2 FYNNEI. The CDR3 is made up of 12 amino acids. Trimming took 6 bases from V and 4 from J; bases not matched to a gene: 1. CDR3 region: CASSGQGYGYTF. The CDR3 nucleotides read TGTGCCAGCAGCGGACAGGGCTATGGCTACACCTTC.

This chain uses TRBV12-3 or TRBV12-4 with TRBJ1-1; D unresolved. V was cut by 3 bases and J by 7 bases, with 9 bases left in between. The CDR3 sequence is 12 residues long. The CDR3 coding sequence is TGTGCCAGCAGTTTTTACAGAAGTGAAGCTTTCTTT. Protein: CASSFYRSEAFF.

This sequence joins TRBV5-8 and TRBJ1-2; D not resolved. The V gene's germline CDR1 is SGHTS and CDR2 YDEGEE. CDR3 length: 15 residues. Trimming shortened V by 3 bases and J by 3 bases, and 15 bases separated the two germline ends. The CDR3 DNA is TGTGCCAGCAGCTCCTCTCGGGGAAGATACTATGGCTACACCTTC. Translation gives CASSSSRGRYYGYTF. Full variable domain (rest looked up from reference TRBV5-8 and TRBJ1-2): EAGVTQSPTHLIKTRGQQATLRCSPISGHTSVYWYQQALGLGLQFLLWYDEGEERNRGNFPPRFSGRQFPNYSSELNVNALELEDSALYLCASSSSRGRYYGYTFGSGTRLTVV.

This clone has a single count. This chain connects TRBV28 to TRBJ2-6; TRBD2 is a possible D gene (6 bases). V lost 8 bases and J lost 0, with 11 bases in between. Germline CDR1 is MDHEN and CDR2 is SYDVKM. This CDR3 is built from 15 residues. The CDR3 DNA is TGTGCCAGCGGAGGGCCGAGCTCTGGGGCCAACGTCCTGACTTTC. Its protein is CASGGPSSGANVLTF.

This chain connects TRBV6-1 to TRBJ2-7, with 7 bases identical to TRBD2. V lost 1 base, J lost 2 bases, and 2 bases stayed unmatched. The length of the CDR3 is 14 residues. Germline CDR1 and CDR2: MNHNS and SASEGT. CDR3 protein: CASSEGGGPYEQYF. The CDR3 DNA reads as TGTGCCAGCAGTGAAGGCGGGGGTCCCTACGAGCAGTACTTC.